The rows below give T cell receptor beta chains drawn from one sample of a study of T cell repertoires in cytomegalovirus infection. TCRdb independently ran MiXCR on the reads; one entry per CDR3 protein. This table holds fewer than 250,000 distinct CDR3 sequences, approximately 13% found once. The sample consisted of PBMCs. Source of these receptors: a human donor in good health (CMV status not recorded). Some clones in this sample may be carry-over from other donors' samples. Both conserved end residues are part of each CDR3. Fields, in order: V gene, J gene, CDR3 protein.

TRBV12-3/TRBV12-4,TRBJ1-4,CASSSGEGAREKLFF
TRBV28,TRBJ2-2,CASRAGRSNTGELFF
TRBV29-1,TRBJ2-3,CSVAVASTDTQYF
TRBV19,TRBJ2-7,CASSMQGYEQYF
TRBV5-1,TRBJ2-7,CASSLGQGAAYEQYF
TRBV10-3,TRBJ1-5,CATVDRVDQPQHF
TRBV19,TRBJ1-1,CASSIRGAETEAFF
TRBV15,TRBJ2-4,CATSSSGRGNIQYF
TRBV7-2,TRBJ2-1,CASSHGLAGEQFF
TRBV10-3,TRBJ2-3,CAIRIGGGEDTQYF
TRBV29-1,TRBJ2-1,CSVDVQGAFF
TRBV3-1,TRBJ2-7,CASSQGAQGPVPYEQYF
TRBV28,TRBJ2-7,CASSSGQTSYEQYF
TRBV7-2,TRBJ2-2,CASSKGAAGELFF
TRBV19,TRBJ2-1,CASSLALWWNEQFF
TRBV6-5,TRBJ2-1,CASSYRTSGSYEQFF
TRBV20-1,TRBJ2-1,CSARDFGRQGRYNEQFF
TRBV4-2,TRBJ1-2,CASSPPSGTGGAGGYTF
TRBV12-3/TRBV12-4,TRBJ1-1,CASSWAGEKNTEAFF
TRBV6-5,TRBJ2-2,CASSYVQGRTGELFF
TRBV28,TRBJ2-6,CASSTGSGANVLTF
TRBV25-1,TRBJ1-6,CASSAVSDSPLHF
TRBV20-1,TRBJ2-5,CSARRGGYQETQYF
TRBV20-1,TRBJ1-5,CSARPDRVGQPQHF
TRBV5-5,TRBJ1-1,CASSFFEVQNTEAFF
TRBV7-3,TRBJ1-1,CASSLSGVSEAFF
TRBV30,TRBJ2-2,CAWSDRRMGYFGELFF
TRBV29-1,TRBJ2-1,CSVEDRGLAGGPFRDNEQFF
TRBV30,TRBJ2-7,CAWKGWTGGYEQYF
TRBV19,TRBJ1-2,CASSVNRGTDYGYTF
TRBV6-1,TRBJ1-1,CASSRSQRNTEAFF
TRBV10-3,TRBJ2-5,CAISDSSRGQETQYF